Below, 2 T cell receptor beta chains from the same sample are listed, as sequenced in a study of T cells in Graves' hyperthyroidism and ophthalmopathy. Amplified TCR beta CDR3 regions derived from RNA transcripts. A first-round RT-PCR of the TCR CDR3 used the HTBI primer set. One entry per CDR3 protein, called by TCRdb with MiXCR from the multiplex PCR reads. Of about 480,000 distinct CDR3 sequences detected, roughly 14% appear once; the ten largest clones hold less than 20%. Sequencing was carried out using blood. The receptors here all came from a woman aged 18-35 years with Graves' hyperthyroidism.

This clonotype was recorded a few times. The chain employs TRBV24-1 and TRBJ2-3, with D tentatively TRBD2 (5 bases). CDR1 and CDR2 from the germline V gene are KGHDR and SFDVKD. The CDR3 runs 14 residues. V was cut by 12 bases and J by 2 bases, with 17 bases left in between. This chain's CDR3 is CAAGRSGYTDTQYF. CDR3 nucleotides: TGTGCCGCCGGTCGAAGCGGTTACACAGATACGCAGTATTTT.

This clonotype was found many times. The chain employs TRBV11-3 and TRBJ1-4; no firm D call. The CDR3 runs to 15 residues. The germline V gene has CDR1 SGHNT and CDR2 YENEEA. The V end lost 5 bases, the J end lost 8 bases, and 18 bases lay between the germline ends. The CDR3 is CASSPQGRTGEKLFF. In DNA form, the CDR3 reads TGTGCCAGCAGCCCCCAAGGACGTACCGGGGAAAAACTGTTTTTT.